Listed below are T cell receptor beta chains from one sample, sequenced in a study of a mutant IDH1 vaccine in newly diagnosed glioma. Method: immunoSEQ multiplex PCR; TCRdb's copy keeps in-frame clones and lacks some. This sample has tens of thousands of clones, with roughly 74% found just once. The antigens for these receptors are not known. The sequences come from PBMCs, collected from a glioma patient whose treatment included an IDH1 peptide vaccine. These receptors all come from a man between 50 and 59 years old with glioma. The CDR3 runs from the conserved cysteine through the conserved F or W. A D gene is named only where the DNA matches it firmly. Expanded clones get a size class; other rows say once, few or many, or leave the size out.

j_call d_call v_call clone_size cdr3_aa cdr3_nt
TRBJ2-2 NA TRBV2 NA CASSSGPANTGELFF TGTGCCAGCAGCTCGGGACCCGCGAACACCGGGGAGCTGTTTTTT
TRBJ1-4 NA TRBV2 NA CASSESGVDEKLFF TGTGCCAGCAGTGAGAGTGGGGTGGATGAAAAACTGTTTTTT
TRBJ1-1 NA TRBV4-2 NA CASSRTDRNTEAFF TGTGCCAGCAGCCGTACGGACAGGAACACTGAAGCTTTCTTT
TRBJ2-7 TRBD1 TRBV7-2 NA CASSLGQGAYEQYF TGTGCCAGCAGCCTGGGACAGGGGGCGTACGAGCAGTACTTC
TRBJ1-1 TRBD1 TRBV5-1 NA CASSWGTDTEAFF TGCGCCAGCAGCTGGGGGACAGACACTGAAGCTTTCTTT
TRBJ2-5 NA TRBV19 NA CASSIDRRPQETQYF TGTGCCAGTAGTATCGACAGGAGACCCCAAGAGACCCAGTACTTC
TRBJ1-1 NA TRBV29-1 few CSVADGARGNTEAFF TGCAGCGTTGCCGACGGGGCGCGCGGGAACACTGAAGCTTTCTTT
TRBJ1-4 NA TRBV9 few CASSADILNEKLFF TGTGCCAGCAGCGCTGACATCCTGAATGAAAAACTGTTTTTT
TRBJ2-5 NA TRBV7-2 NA CASSLGVETQYF TGTGCCAGCAGCCTAGGGGTGGAGACCCAGTACTTC
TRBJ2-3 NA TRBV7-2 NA CASSLRLVGADTQYF TGTGCCAGCAGCTTAAGACTAGTAGGGGCAGATACGCAGTATTTT
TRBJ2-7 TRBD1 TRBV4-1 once CASSQRSQGADEQYF TGCGCCAGCAGCCAGAGGTCACAGGGGGCTGACGAGCAGTACTTC
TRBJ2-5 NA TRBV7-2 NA CASSPGVGGETQYF TGTGCCAGCAGCCCAGGGGTGGGGGGAGAGACCCAGTACTTC
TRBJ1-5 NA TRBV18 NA CASSLDTNQPQHF TGTGCCAGCTCACTGGACACTAATCAGCCCCAGCATTTT
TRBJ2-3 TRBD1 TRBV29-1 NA CSAQGGQSRDTQYF TGCAGCGCTCAAGGGGGACAGTCGAGAGATACGCAGTATTTT
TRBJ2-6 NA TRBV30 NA CAGGQGSSGANVLTF TGTGCTGGGGGGCAGGGCTCCTCTGGGGCCAACGTCCTGACTTTC
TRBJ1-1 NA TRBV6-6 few CASSYPPGPNTEAFF TGTGCCAGCAGTTACCCGCCCGGCCCGAACACTGAAGCTTTCTTT
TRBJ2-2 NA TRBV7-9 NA CASSLGVSTGELFF TGTGCCAGCAGCCTGGGGGTGAGCACCGGGGAGCTGTTTTTT
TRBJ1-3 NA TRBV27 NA CASSLGFGNTIYF TGTGCCAGCAGTTTGGGGTTCGGAAACACAATATATTTT
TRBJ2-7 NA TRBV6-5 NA CASKRTASSYEQYF TGTGCCAGCAAACGGACCGCGAGCTCCTACGAGCAGTACTTC
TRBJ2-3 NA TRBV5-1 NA CASSLKPDTQYF TGCGCCAGCAGCTTGAAGCCAGATACGCAGTATTTT
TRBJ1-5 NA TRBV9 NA CASSPGGSNQPQHF TGTGCCAGCAGCCCCGGGGGGAGCAATCAGCCCCAGCATTTT
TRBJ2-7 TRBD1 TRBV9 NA CASSVDRGPNYEQYF TGTGCCAGCAGCGTAGACAGGGGGCCTAACTACGAGCAGTACTTC
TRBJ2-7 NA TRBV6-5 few CASSPGGIGQYF TGTGCCAGCAGCCCAGGGGGGATAGGGCAGTACTTC